One sample yielded the 3 T cell receptor beta chains listed below, sequenced in a study of T cell changes during pregnancy in multiple sclerosis. The data were produced by immunoSEQ multiplex PCR, yet TCRdb's version contains in-frame clones alone and is incomplete. The repertoire holds under 130,000 clones, around 94% seen once, with 0.9% to 0.95% in the top ten. Sequencing was performed on peripheral blood, taken after pregnancy. Source of these receptors: a female donor with multiple sclerosis, enrolled in a pregnancy study.

V gene TRBV5-1 combines with J gene TRBJ2-1, with 12 positions matching TRBD2. This CDR3 has 15 residues. The germline V gene encodes CDR1 SGHRS and CDR2 YFSETQ. Trimming cost V 0 bases and J 7 bases; bases outside gene matches: 2. The chain's CDR3 is CASSLASGRGNEQFF. Written as DNA, the CDR3 is TGCGCCAGCAGCTTGGCTAGCGGGAGGGGTAATGAGCAGTTCTTC.

CDR3 sequence reads: CASSIGRLANYGYTF. The CDR3 nucleotides read TGTGCCAGTAGTATTGGGCGATTAGCTAACTATGGCTACACCTTC. The J gene is TRBJ1-2, the V gene TRBV19; D uncertain. The V end was cut by 3 bases, the J end by 0 bases, with 11 bases between. Germline values: CDR1 LNHDA, CDR2 SQIVND (reference sequence). The CDR3 is 15 residues long.

The chain combines TRBV27 with TRBJ1-3; D gene uncertain. This CDR3 region has 15 residues. The germline V gene encodes CDR1 MNHEY and CDR2 SMNVEV (reference sequence). Trimming left V 0 bases short and J 0 bases short, with 6 bases between. The CDR3 spells CASSLSQASGNTIYF. In DNA form, the CDR3 reads TGTGCCAGCAGTTTATCCCAGGCCTCTGGAAACACCATATATTTT.